One sample yielded the 30 T cell receptor beta chains listed below, sequenced in a study of blood T cell repertoires in COVID-19. The data were produced by immunoSEQ multiplex PCR, yet TCRdb's version contains in-frame clones alone and is incomplete. The data show roughly 170,000 clones, around nine tenths seen once. Sequencing was done on a sample of peripheral blood. The receptors derive from a man aged 40-55 years with active or convalescent COVID-19.

This sequence joins TRBV11-1 and TRBJ1-1; unclear D gene. The CDR3 runs 11 residues. The ends were cut back, 3 bases at V and 4 bases at J, with 3 bases in the middle. Germline V gene sequence: CDR1 SGHAT, CDR2 FQDESV (reference sequence). The CDR3: CASSFSTEAFF. The CDR3 DNA reads TGTGCCAGCAGCTTTAGCACTGAAGCTTTCTTT.

The chain is built from TRBV11-2 and TRBJ1-1; D is unresolved. Trimming cost V 0 bases and J 3 bases, with 5 bases left between them. The germline V gene has CDR1 SGHAT and CDR2 FQNNGV. The CDR3 runs to 13 residues. CDR3 protein: CASSLDRDTEAFF. In DNA form, the CDR3 reads TGTGCCAGCAGCTTAGACCGTGACACTGAAGCTTTCTTT.

This chain links TRBV5-5 with TRBJ2-7; D gene uncertain. This CDR3 spans 16 amino acids. Germline values: CDR1 SGHKS, CDR2 YYEKEE (reference sequence). V gave up 1 base and J gave up 3 bases, with 17 bases separating them. Here the CDR3 DNA reads TGTGCCAGCAGCTTGTCGCCCAGTATCCCGATCTACGAGCAGTACTTC. It translates to CASSLSPSIPIYEQYF.

The rearrangement joins TRBV25-1 to TRBJ1-6; 9 nucleotides align to TRBD1. The CDR3 runs 15 residues. Trimming removed 5 bases from V and 10 bases from J; junction bases left unmatched: 9. Germline CDR1 MGHDK, CDR2 SYGVNS. The CDR3 coding sequence is TGTGCCAGCAGTAAGGACAGGGGAGGGATGTCACCCCTCCACTTT. Protein: CASSKDRGGMSPLHF.

This clone was counted a single time. The rearrangement joins TRBV19 to TRBJ1-2, with 11 bases lining up with TRBD1. The J segment lost 5 bases and the V segment lost 4 bases, leaving 12 bases of the junction unmatched. Germline assignment: CDR1 LNHDA and CDR2 SQIVND (reference sequence). The CDR3 has 17 residues. CDR3 sequence reads: CASSTFPRTGGEYGYTF. The CDR3 DNA sequence: TGTGCCAGTAGTACTTTCCCCCGGACAGGGGGCGAATATGGCTACACCTTC.

This chain uses TRBV14 with TRBJ2-3; TRBD2 matches at 10 bases. Germline trimming cut 4 bases from V and 2 bases from J; bases unmatched to any gene: 12. CDR1 SGHDN and CDR2 FVKESK come from the germline V gene. This CDR3 is built from 18 residues. CDR3 coding DNA: TGTGCCAGCAGCCCTCCTCCGAGACTAGCGGGCCCCACAGATACGCAGTATTTT. Translation: CASSPPPRLAGPTDTQYF.

This chain connects TRBV25-1 to TRBJ2-7, with D perhaps TRBD2 (5 bases). CDR1 is MGHDK and CDR2 is SYGVNS in the germline V gene. Trimming stripped 1 base from V and 3 bases from J, with 13 bases between. This CDR3 region has 15 residues. The CDR3 nucleotides are TGTGCCAGCAGTGAATCGAGGGTCACAGTCTACGAGCAGTACTTC. Encoded protein: CASSESRVTVYEQYF.

This clone came up a few times. The chain joins TRBV2 to TRBJ1-5; perhaps TRBD1 as D (6 bases). V was cut by 11 bases and J by 4 bases, with 15 bases left in between. CDR3 size: 13 residues. Germline V gene lookup returns CDR1 SNHLY and CDR2 FYNNEI. CDR3 loop: CASKGGPNQPQHF. DNA for the CDR3: TGTGCCTCAAAGGGGGGGCCGAATCAGCCCCAGCATTTT.

The chain joins TRBV5-1 to TRBJ1-6; weak D call: TRBD1 (6 bases). CDR1 and CDR2 (germline): SGHRS, YFSETQ. The CDR3 is made up of 15 amino acids. Trimming stripped 4 bases from V and 10 bases from J, with 18 bases between. The CDR3 sequence is CASSIQGRDESPLHF. The CDR3 DNA reads TGCGCCAGCAGCATTCAGGGGCGAGACGAATCACCCCTCCACTTT.

The sample holds one count of this clone. J is TRBJ2-1 and V is TRBV7-9; 7 nucleotides match TRBD2. The CDR3 is 16 residues long. The V gene end was trimmed by 6 bases and the J gene end by 5 bases; junction bases not matched to a gene: 13. Germline V gives CDR1 SEHNR, CDR2 FQNEAQ (reference sequence). The CDR3 spells CASRSTDSAGHNEQFF. CDR3 bases: TGTGCCAGCAGATCCACGGATTCAGCGGGGCACAATGAGCAGTTCTTC.

The chain uses TRBV6-5 and TRBJ2-2; 9 bases are shared with TRBD1. The CDR3 has 15 residues. The germline V gene has CDR1 MNHEY and CDR2 SVGAGI. J lost 4 bases, V lost 6 bases, and 6 bases had no gene match. In nucleotides, the CDR3 is TGTGCCAGCAGCCCGGGACAGGGTTCCACCGGGGAGCTGTTTTTT. This translates into CASSPGQGSTGELFF.

The V and J genes are TRBV19 and TRBJ1-1; D gene unclear. The V gene lost 0 bases and the J gene lost 4 bases, with 15 bases spanning the gap. The CDR3 loop spans 16 amino acids. The V gene's germline CDR1 is LNHDA and CDR2 SQIVND (reference sequence). The CDR3 region has the DNA TGTGCCAGTAGTATAGACTTTCTAAGCGAGGTCACTGAAGCTTTCTTT. Amino acids: CASSIDFLSEVTEAFF.

V and J are TRBV29-1 and TRBJ1-5, with D unclear. From germline, CDR1 is SQVTM and CDR2 ANQGSEA. The CDR3 is made up of 13 amino acids. Between the trimmed V and J ends, which lost 6 bases and 0 bases, there was a span of 9 bases. The CDR3 DNA is TGCAGCGTCCAGGAAAATAGCAATCAGCCCCAGCATTTT. Translating it yields CSVQENSNQPQHF.

The V gene is TRBV9, the J gene TRBJ1-3; D call uncertain. The CDR3 runs to 13 residues. Trimming took 3 bases from V and 7 from J, leaving 11 bases between them. Germline V gives CDR1 SGDLS, CDR2 YYNGEE. For the CDR3, the DNA is TGTGCCAGCAGCGGCCGTTTACTCAACACCATATATTTT. As protein: CASSGRLLNTIYF. The whole variable domain, remainder taken from reference TRBV9 and TRBJ1-3, is DSGVTQTPKHLITATGQRVTLRCSPRSGDLSVYWYQQSLDQGLQFLIQYYNGEERAKGNILERFSAQQFPDLHSELNLSSLELGDSALYFCASSGRLLNTIYFGEGSWLTVV.

About this clone itself: Different DNA sequences within this sample yield the same CDR3. This chain joins TRBV3-1 (or the pseudogene TRBV3-2) and TRBJ1-2; D is unclear. This CDR3 spans 13 amino acids. Germline CDR1 is LGHDT and CDR2 is YNNKEL (reference sequence). V lost 0 bases to trimming and J lost 4 bases, with 6 bases between them. The CDR3 region is CASSQDGSYGYTF. Written as DNA, the CDR3 is TGTGCCAGCAGCCAAGACGGTAGCTATGGCTACACCTTC.

V usage is TRBV19 and J usage is TRBJ1-6; 7 nucleotides line up with TRBD1. This CDR3 is built from 13 residues. The germline V gene encodes CDR1 LNHDA and CDR2 SQIVND (reference sequence). V was clipped by 8 bases and J by 7 bases; unmatched bases: 5. The DNA of the CDR3 is TGTGCCAGTGGAAAGGGGGCAAATTCACCCCTCCACTTT. Its protein product is CASGKGANSPLHF.

The V and J genes are TRBV25-1 and TRBJ1-3; D is ambiguous. Germline-derived CDR1 and CDR2 are MGHDK and SYGVNS. The CDR3 loop spans 12 amino acids. V lost 8 bases and J 0 bases, leaving 5 bases between the germline ends. The CDR3 DNA sequence: TGTGCCAGCGTCAACTCTGGAAACACCATATATTTT. Translated, it gives CASVNSGNTIYF.

Only one count was recorded for this clone. The chain recombines TRBV4-1 with TRBJ2-7; D gene ambiguous. CDR1 and CDR2 (germline): MGHRA, YSYEKL. This CDR3 contains 14 residues. V lost 0 bases, J lost 3 bases, and 9 bases lay in between. The CDR3 is CASSQESRGYEQYF. CDR3 coding DNA: TGCGCCAGCAGCCAAGAAAGTAGAGGCTACGAGCAGTACTTC.

The genes are TRBV28 and TRBJ2-7, with 13 bases fitting TRBD2. V trimming: 3 bases; J trimming: 10 bases; junction bases outside the gene matches: 3. CDR1 is MDHEN, CDR2 SYDVKM, per germline. This CDR3 is built from 13 residues. The CDR3 sequence is CASSFGLAGEQYF. The CDR3, as DNA: TGTGCCAGCAGTTTTGGACTAGCGGGGGAACAGTACTTC.

This chain links TRBV30 with TRBJ1-4; 7 nucleotides align to TRBD1. The ends lost 1 base at V and 8 bases at J; junction bases unmatched: 4. Looked up from germline, CDR1 is GTSNPN and CDR2 is SVGIG (reference sequence). CDR3 length: 13 residues. The CDR3 nucleotides read TGTGCCTGGAGTGAGGGGGCTCGAGAAAAACTGTTTTTT. This translates into CAWSEGAREKLFF.

The chain combines TRBV7-3 with TRBJ2-1; D is uncertain. Trimming took 5 bases from V and 6 from J, leaving 11 bases between them. The CDR3 extends over 13 amino acids. Germline V gene lookup returns CDR1 SGHTA and CDR2 FQGTGA. The CDR3 DNA follows: TGTGCCAGCAGCAAAGGAGCCTCCAATGAGCAGTTCTTC. Translating gives CASSKGASNEQFF.

V is TRBV12-3 or TRBV12-4 and J is TRBJ1-5, with unresolved D. There are 12 residues in the CDR3. Trimming removed 4 bases from V and 10 bases from J, with 11 bases in between. CDR3 sequence (DNA): TGTGCCAGCAGTTCTTCTCGAGGTCCCCAGCATTTT. Residues: CASSSSRGPQHF.

The V gene is TRBV28, the J gene TRBJ2-2; a possible D gene is TRBD1 (6 bases). Germline lookup yields CDR1 MDHEN and CDR2 SYDVKM. Trimming shortened V by 7 bases and J by 1 base, and 16 bases separated the two germline ends. The CDR3 spans 16 residues. As DNA, the CDR3 is TGTGCCAGCACCCCCCCGACAGGACTGAACACCGGGGAGCTGTTTTTT. It codes for CASTPPTGLNTGELFF. Combining the CDR3 with reference TRBV28 and TRBJ2-2 gives the whole variable domain DVKVTQSSRYLVKRTGEKVFLECVQDMDHENMFWYRQDPGLGLRLIYFSYDVKMKEKGDIPEGYSVSREKKERFSLILESASTNQTSMYLCASTPPTGLNTGELFFGEGSRLTVL.

V usage is TRBV6-4 and J usage is TRBJ1-1; D unclear. The CDR3 loop spans 12 amino acids. V was clipped by 10 bases and J by 3 bases, with 12 bases between them. Germline V gives CDR1 MRHNA, CDR2 SNTAGT. The CDR3, as DNA: TGTGCCATTGTAAAAAGCCACACTGAAGCTTTCTTT. Encoded protein: CAIVKSHTEAFF.

The gene calls are TRBV3-1 (or the pseudogene TRBV3-2) and TRBJ2-2; 12 bases are a match to TRBD2. The CDR3 consists of 18 residues. In germline, CDR1 is LGHDT, CDR2 YNNKEL (reference sequence). The V gene end was trimmed by 3 bases and the J gene end by 1 base; junction bases not matched to a gene: 6. The CDR3 loop is CASSQFGLAGMNTGELFF. As DNA, the CDR3 is TGTGCCAGCAGCCAGTTCGGACTAGCGGGGATGAACACCGGGGAGCTGTTTTTT.

The chain links TRBV7-6 to TRBJ1-6; D is undetermined. Germline V CDR1 and CDR2: SGHVS, FNYEAQ. The CDR3 has 16 residues. V lost 0 bases to trimming and J lost 8 bases, with 14 bases between them. In nucleotides, the CDR3 is TGTGCCAGCAGCTTAGCGGCCGGGATCAAAGATTCACCCCTCCACTTT. This sequence encodes CASSLAAGIKDSPLHF. The full variable domain, in which reference TRBV7-6 and TRBJ1-6 provide the parts outside the CDR3, is GAGVSQSPRYKVTKRGQDVALRCDPISGHVSLYWYRQALGQGPEFLTYFNYEAQQDKSGLPNDRFSAERPEGSISTLTIQRTEQRDSAMYRCASSLAAGIKDSPLHFGNGTRLTVT.

The CDR3 DNA reads TGTGCCAGTACCAAGACTGGGGGCGACGAGCAGTACTTC. It specifies CASTKTGGDEQYF. V and J are TRBV19 and TRBJ2-7; a weak D match, TRBD1 (6 bases). Germline assignment: CDR1 LNHDA and CDR2 SQIVND (reference sequence). Trimming removed 7 bases from V and 5 bases from J, with 15 bases in between. The CDR3 loop spans 13 amino acids.

The chain has TRBV7-2 and TRBJ2-7, with D perhaps TRBD1 (5 bases). CDR1 is SGHTA and CDR2 is FQGNSA in the germline V gene. Trimming shortened V by 2 bases and J by 3 bases, and 11 bases separated the two germline ends. The CDR3 has 14 amino acids. The CDR3 reads CASSLFGRVYEQYF. DNA for the CDR3: TGTGCCAGCAGCTTATTCGGCAGGGTCTACGAGCAGTACTTC.

V and J are TRBV11-3 and TRBJ2-5; 10 nucleotides agree with TRBD1. CDR3 length: 17 amino acids. Looked up from germline, CDR1 is SGHNT and CDR2 is YENEEA. V trimming: 5 bases; J trimming: 2 bases; junction bases outside the gene matches: 11. In DNA form, the CDR3 reads TGTGCCAGCAGCCCCGCCTCCGGGACAGGGGATCAAGAGACCCAGTACTTC. Translation gives CASSPASGTGDQETQYF.

This clone was observed a few times. This chain joins TRBV7-8 and TRBJ1-5; D perhaps matches TRBD1 (6 bases). CDR3 length: 13 residues. The V end lost 5 bases, the J end lost 4 bases, and 9 bases lay between the germline ends. Germline loops: CDR1 SGHVS, CDR2 FQNEAQ. The CDR3 sequence is CASSLTGNQPQHF. The CDR3, as DNA: TGTGCCAGCAGCCTAACAGGGAATCAGCCCCAGCATTTT.